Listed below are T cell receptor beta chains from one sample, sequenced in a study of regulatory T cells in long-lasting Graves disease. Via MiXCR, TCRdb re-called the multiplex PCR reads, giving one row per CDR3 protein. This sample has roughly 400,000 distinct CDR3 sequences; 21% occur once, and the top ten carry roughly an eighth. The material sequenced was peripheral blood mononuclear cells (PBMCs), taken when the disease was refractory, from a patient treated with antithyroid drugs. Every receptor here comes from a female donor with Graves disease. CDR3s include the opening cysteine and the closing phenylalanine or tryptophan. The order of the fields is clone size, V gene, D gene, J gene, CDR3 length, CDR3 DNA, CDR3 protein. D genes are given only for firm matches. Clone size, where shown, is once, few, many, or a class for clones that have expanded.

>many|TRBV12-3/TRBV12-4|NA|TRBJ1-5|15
TGTGCCAGCAGGTGGGGAGGGAGAAAGTTTGAGCCCCAGCATTTT
CASRWGGRKFEPQHF
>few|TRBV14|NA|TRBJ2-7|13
TGTGCCAGCAGCCAAGAAACGGGGGTCGAGCAGTACTTC
CASSQETGVEQYF
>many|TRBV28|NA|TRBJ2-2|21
TGTGCCAGCAAGCCCGCGCCGGGAATACGAGGACCAGACGCGAACACCGGGGAGCTGTTTTTT
CASKPAPGIRGPDANTGELFF
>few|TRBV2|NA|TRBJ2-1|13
TGTGCCAGCAGTGTTATAGAGTACAATGAGCAGTTCTTC
CASSVIEYNEQFF
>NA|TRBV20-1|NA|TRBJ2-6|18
TGCAGTGCTAGAGATCTTAGGGGGGTGTCCTCTGGGGCCAACGTCCTGACTTTC
CSARDLRGVSSGANVLTF
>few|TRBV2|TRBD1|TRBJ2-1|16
TGTGCCAGCTGCGTAGTGGACAGGGGTTCTAGCAATGAGCAGTTCTTC
CASCVVDRGSSNEQFF
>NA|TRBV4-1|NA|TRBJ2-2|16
TGCGCCAGCAGCCAGTGGGCAGGCATAGACACCGGGGAGCTGTTTTTT
CASSQWAGIDTGELFF
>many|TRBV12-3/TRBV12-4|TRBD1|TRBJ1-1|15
TGTGCCAGCAGCATGAACAGAGGGGGCACGCACCTCGCTTTCTTT
CASSMNRGGTHLAFF
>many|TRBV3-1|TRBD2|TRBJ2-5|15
TGTGCCAGCAGTCAACTTCTAGCGGGAGAGGAGACCCAGTACTTC
CASSQLLAGEETQYF
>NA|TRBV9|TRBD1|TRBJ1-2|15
TGTGCCAGCAGCGTAGTAACAGGGGAGGCCCATGGCTACACCTTC
CASSVVTGEAHGYTF
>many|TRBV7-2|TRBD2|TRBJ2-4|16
TGTGCCAGCAGCTTAGCTTTCGGCGGGAGAGGGAACATTCAGTACTTC
CASSLAFGGRGNIQYF
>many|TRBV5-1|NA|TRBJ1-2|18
TGCGCCAGCAGCTTGGAACAGGGACGGAGGACTTCCAGCTATGGCTACACCTTC
CASSLEQGRRTSSYGYTF
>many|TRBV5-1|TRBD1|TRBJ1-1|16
TGCGCCAGCAGCTTGGAGGCAGGGGGCGCCGACACTGAAGCTTTCTTT
CASSLEAGGADTEAFF
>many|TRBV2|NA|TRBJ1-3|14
TGTGCCAGCAGTGAGACGGTAACTGGAAACACCATATATTTT
CASSETVTGNTIYF
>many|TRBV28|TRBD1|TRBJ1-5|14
TGTGCCAGCAGTTTGACAGGGGAGCTTCAGCCCCAGCATTTT
CASSLTGELQPQHF
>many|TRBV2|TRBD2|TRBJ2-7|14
TGTGCCAGCAGTGTCGGGAGGAAGAACTACGAGCAGTACTTC
CASSVGRKNYEQYF
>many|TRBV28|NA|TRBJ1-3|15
TGTGCCAGCAGTTCCTCCGGGACAACTGGAAACACCATATATTTT
CASSSSGTTGNTIYF
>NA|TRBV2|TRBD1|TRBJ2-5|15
TGCGCCAGCAGCCAAGGGACAGGGGGCCAGGAGACCCAGTACTTC
CASSQGTGGQETQYF
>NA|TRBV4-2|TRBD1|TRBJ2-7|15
TGTGCCAGCACTCGGGACAGCGGCAACTCCTACGAGCAGTACTTC
CASTRDSGNSYEQYF
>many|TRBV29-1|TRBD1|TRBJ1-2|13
TGCAGCGTTGAACTTCCGACAGGGGATGGCTACACCTTC
CSVELPTGDGYTF
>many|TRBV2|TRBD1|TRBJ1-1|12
TGTGCCAGCATCGTACAGGGGACTGAAGCTTTCTTT
CASIVQGTEAFF
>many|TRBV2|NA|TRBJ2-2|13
TGTGCCAGCAGAGGGGAGGTGGGCGGGGAGCTGTTTTTT
CASRGEVGGELFF
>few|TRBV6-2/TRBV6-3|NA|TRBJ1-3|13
TGTGCCAGCAGTCGGACAAGTGGAAACACCATATATTTT
CASSRTSGNTIYF
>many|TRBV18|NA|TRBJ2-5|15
TGTGCCGGCCAAGAACAGGCGACCTCACAAGAGACCCAGTACTTC
CAGQEQATSQETQYF
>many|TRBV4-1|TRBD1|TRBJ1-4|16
TGCGCCAGCAGCCGGGGGGGGACAGCCTTTAATGAAAAACTGTTTTTT
CASSRGGTAFNEKLFF
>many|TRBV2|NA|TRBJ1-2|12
TGTGCCAGCAGGGTGGACGACTATGGCTACACCTTC
CASRVDDYGYTF
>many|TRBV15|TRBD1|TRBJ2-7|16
TGTGCCACCAGCCTTGGGTTTGGGACAGAATCCTACGAGCAGTACTTC
CATSLGFGTESYEQYF
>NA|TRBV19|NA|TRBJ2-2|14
TGTGCCAGTAGTATAGGGTTTGACACCGGGGAGCTGTTTTTT
CASSIGFDTGELFF
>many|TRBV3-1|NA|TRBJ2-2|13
TGTGCCAGCAGGTCACTCGGAAGCGGGGAGCTGTTTTTT
CASRSLGSGELFF
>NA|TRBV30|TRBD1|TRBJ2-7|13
TGTGCCTGGATAGGGACAGGGGGGTACGAGCAGTACTTC
CAWIGTGGYEQYF
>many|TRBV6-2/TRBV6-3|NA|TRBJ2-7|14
TGTGCCAGCAGTGAACAACAGAATGCCTACGAGCAGTACTTC
CASSEQQNAYEQYF
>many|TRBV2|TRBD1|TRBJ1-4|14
TGTGCCAGCAGTCCCGGGACAGGGGAAGAAAAACTGTTTTTT
CASSPGTGEEKLFF
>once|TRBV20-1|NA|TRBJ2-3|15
TGCAGTGCTAGAGATCTTACTAGGGGCGCAGATACGCAGTATTTT
CSARDLTRGADTQYF